The source of this T cell receptor beta chain is a study of cytomegalovirus exposure and HLA in healthy donors. Comments on this clone: Its antigen is not identified.

The study, taken as a whole, reports: With high specificity and sensitivity, the classifier reportedly diagnosed cytomegalovirus status.

The CDR3 is 16 amino acids. Per the germline V gene, CDR1 is KGHSH and CDR2 is LQKENI. J was trimmed by 1 base and V by 4 bases; bases with no gene match: 6. Primers included in the PCR were 60 Vbeta and 13 Jbeta primers. Data came from immunoSEQ multiplex PCR; TCRdb stores just in-frame clones and leaves some out. The profile shows over 95,000 clones, around 77% of them singletons. This clonotype was obtained from a man aged 35-49 years in good health and CMV-seronegative. The sequenced sample consisted of PBMCs. J is TRBJ1-5 and V is TRBV18, with 8 bases identical to TRBD1. CDR3 nucleotide sequence: TGTGCCAGCTCACAAAATGGACAGGGCAGCAATCAGCCCCAGCATTTT. Amino acids: CASSQNGQGSNQPQHF.